This T cell receptor (beta chain) was obtained from a study of OX40 agonist ivuxolimab in advanced cancers. The wider study: Every 2 weeks, patients received ivuxolimab intravenously, dosed at 0.01 to 10 mg/kg. Study results and limitations: With doses of 0.1 to 3.0 mg/kg, CD4+ and CD8+ blood T cells had undergone clonal expansion by week 6.

Repertoires were generated with immunoSEQ multiplex PCR, while TCRdb's copy carries only in-frame clones and drops some. The sample has tens of thousands of clones, about 78% seen once. Worth noting for this clone: Its specificity is unknown.

This TCR came from an adult with an advanced solid tumor such as melanoma, head and neck, liver or kidney cancer. The sample consisted of CD4+ or CD8+ T cells sorted from blood, taken in a trial of the OX40 agonist ivuxolimab.

Here the CDR3 DNA reads TGCAGCGCCCGGGACGTGAACACTGAAGCTTTCTTT. Encoded protein: CSARDVNTEAFF. The genes are TRBV29-1 and TRBJ1-1; tentatively, D is TRBD1 (5 bases). The CDR3 is made up of 12 amino acids. V lost 7 bases to trimming and J lost 0 bases, with 9 bases between them. Germline values: CDR1 SQVTM, CDR2 ANQGSEA.